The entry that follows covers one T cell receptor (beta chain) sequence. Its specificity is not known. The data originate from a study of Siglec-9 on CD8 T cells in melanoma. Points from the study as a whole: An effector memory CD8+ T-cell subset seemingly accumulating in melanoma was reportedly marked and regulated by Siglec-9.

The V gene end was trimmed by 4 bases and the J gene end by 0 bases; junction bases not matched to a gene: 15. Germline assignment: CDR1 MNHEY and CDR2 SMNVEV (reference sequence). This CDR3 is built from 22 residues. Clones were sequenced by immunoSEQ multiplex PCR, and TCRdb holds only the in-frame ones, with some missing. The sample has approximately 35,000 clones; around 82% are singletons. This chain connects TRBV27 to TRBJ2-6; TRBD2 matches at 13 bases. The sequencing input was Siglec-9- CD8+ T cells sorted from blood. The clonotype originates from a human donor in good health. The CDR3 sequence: CASSSAGSPGLAGFSGANVLTF. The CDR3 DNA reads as TGTGCCAGCAGTTCGGCTGGCAGTCCGGGACTAGCGGGATTCTCTGGGGCCAACGTCCTGACTTTC.